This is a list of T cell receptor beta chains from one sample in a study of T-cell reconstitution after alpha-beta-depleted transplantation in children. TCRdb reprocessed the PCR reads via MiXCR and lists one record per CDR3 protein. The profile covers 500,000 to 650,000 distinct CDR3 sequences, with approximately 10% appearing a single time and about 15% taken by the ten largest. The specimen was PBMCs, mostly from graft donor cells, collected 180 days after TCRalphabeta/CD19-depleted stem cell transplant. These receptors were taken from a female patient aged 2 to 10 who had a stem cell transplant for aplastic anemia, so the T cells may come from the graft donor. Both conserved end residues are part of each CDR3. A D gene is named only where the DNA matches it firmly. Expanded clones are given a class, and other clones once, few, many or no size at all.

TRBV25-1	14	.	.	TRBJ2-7	CASSPPPGFGEQYF	TGTGCCAGCAGTCCCCCGCCAGGGTTCGGCGAGCAGTACTTC
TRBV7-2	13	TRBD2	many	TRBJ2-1	CASSSGLAGGRFF	TGTGCCAGCAGCTCCGGACTAGCGGGAGGGCGGTTCTTC
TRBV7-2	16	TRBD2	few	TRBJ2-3	CASSMGLAGVTDTQYF	TGTGCCAGCAGCATGGGACTAGCGGGGGTGACAGATACGCAGTATTTT
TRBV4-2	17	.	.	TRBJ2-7	CASSQDSTGRDSYEQYF	TGTGCCAGCAGCCAAGATAGTACAGGGCGGGACTCCTACGAGCAGTACTTC
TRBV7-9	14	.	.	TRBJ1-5	CASSGRDTNQPQHF	TGTGCCAGCAGCGGCCGGGACACCAATCAGCCCCAGCATTTT
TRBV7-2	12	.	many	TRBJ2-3	CASSSPTDTQYF	TGTGCCAGCAGCTCACCCACAGATACGCAGTATTTT
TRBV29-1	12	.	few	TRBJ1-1	CSVVSWGTEAFF	TGCAGCGTTGTAAGTTGGGGCACTGAAGCTTTCTTT
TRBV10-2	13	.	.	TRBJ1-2	CASSAGLLGGYTF	TGCGCCAGCAGTGCGGGTCTTTTGGGTGGCTACACCTTC
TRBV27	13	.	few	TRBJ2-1	CASTTAEGNEQFF	TGTGCCAGCACCACCGCGGAGGGCAATGAGCAGTTCTTC
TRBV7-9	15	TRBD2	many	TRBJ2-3	CASSPGLASTDTQYF	TGTGCCAGCAGCCCCGGACTAGCCAGCACAGATACGCAGTATTTT
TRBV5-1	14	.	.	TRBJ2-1	CASSLGTYSDEQFF	TGCGCCAGCAGCTTGGGTACGTATTCGGATGAGCAGTTCTTC
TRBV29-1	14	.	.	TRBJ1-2	CSVPFRGTNYGYTF	TGCAGCGTACCCTTTAGAGGAACTAACTATGGCTACACCTTC
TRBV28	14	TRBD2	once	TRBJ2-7	CATYIPGGRNEQYF	TGTGCCACCTATATACCGGGAGGGAGGAACGAGCAGTACTTC
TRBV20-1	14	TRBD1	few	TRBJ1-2	CSARDQGAGYGYTF	TGCAGTGCTAGAGATCAGGGGGCTGGCTATGGCTACACCTTC
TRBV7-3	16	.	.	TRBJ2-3	CASSLVYGVGADTQYF	TGTGCCAGCAGCTTAGTATATGGAGTAGGTGCAGATACGCAGTATTTT
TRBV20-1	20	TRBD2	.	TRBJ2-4	CSARDPGLAGGSIAKNIQYF	TGCAGTGCTAGAGATCCGGGACTAGCGGGAGGATCCATAGCCAAAAACATTCAGTACTTC
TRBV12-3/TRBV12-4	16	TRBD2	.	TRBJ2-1	CASSPWRETPYNEQFF	TGTGCCAGCAGCCCTTGGCGGGAGACCCCCTACAATGAGCAGTTCTTC
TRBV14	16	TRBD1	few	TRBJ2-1	CASSQFTGGTYNEQFF	TGTGCCAGCAGCCAATTTACAGGGGGCACCTACAATGAGCAGTTCTTC